A selection of T cell receptor beta chains follows, all from one sample in a study of OX40 agonist ivuxolimab in advanced cancers. Produced via immunoSEQ multiplex PCR; TCRdb's table is partial and in-frame only. This sample carries 22,000 or so clones, around 84% of them seen once, and the ten largest clones take about 17%. Here the sequenced sample was CD4+ or CD8+ T cells sorted from blood, taken in a trial of the OX40 agonist ivuxolimab. These receptor sequences come from an adult with an advanced solid tumor such as melanoma, head and neck, liver or kidney cancer. The conserved cysteine and the conserved F or W are not part of the CDR3 here. Rows may omit the clone size; those that give it use once, few, many or a size class.

CDR3 protein: ASSEGAGEKLF
clone size: NA
V gene: TRBV2

CDR3 protein: ASRARINEKLF
clone size: NA
V gene: TRBV6-1

CDR3 protein: ASSQSGTGNTEAF
clone size: NA
V gene: TRBV16

CDR3 protein: ASSRTGPSYEQY
clone size: NA
V gene: TRBV28

CDR3 protein: AWSSANEQF
clone size: NA
V gene: TRBV30

CDR3 protein: ASSNGLAGAGNEQF
clone size: NA
V gene: TRBV5-1

CDR3 protein: ASSMRNTEAF
clone size: NA
V gene: TRBV19

CDR3 protein: ASHHAGREQF
clone size: NA
V gene: TRBV5-1

CDR3 protein: ATRRAAAYEQY
clone size: NA
V gene: TRBV19

CDR3 protein: SVAVTRVRGELF
clone size: once
V gene: TRBV29-1

CDR3 protein: ASSQARGSYEQY
clone size: NA
V gene: TRBV4-3